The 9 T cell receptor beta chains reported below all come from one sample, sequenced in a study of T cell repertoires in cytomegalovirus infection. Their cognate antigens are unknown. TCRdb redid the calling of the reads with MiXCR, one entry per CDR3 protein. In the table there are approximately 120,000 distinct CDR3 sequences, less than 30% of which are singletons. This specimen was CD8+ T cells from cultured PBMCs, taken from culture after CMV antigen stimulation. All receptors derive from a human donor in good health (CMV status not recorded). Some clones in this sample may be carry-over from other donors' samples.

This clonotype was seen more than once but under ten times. CDR3 region: CASSQAPSSYNSPLHF. The CDR3 nucleotides are TGTGCCAGCAGCCAGGCCCCGAGCTCCTATAATTCACCCCTCCACTTT. The chain joins TRBV14 to TRBJ1-6, with D unresolved. The V end was cut by 3 bases, the J end by 0 bases, with 9 bases between. Germline CDR1 reads SGHDN; CDR2 reads FVKESK. There are 16 residues in the CDR3.

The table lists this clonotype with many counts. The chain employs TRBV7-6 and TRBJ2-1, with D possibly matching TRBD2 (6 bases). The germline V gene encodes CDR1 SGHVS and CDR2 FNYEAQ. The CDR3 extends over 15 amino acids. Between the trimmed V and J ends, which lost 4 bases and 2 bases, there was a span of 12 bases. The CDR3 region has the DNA TGTGCCAGCAGCTCTCTAGCGAGTACCTACAATGAGCAGTTCTTC. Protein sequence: CASSSLASTYNEQFF. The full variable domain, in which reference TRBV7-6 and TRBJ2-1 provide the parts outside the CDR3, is GAGVSQSPRYKVTKRGQDVALRCDPISGHVSLYWYRQALGQGPEFLTYFNYEAQQDKSGLPNDRFSAERPEGSISTLTIQRTEQRDSAMYRCASSSLASTYNEQFFGPGTRLTVL.

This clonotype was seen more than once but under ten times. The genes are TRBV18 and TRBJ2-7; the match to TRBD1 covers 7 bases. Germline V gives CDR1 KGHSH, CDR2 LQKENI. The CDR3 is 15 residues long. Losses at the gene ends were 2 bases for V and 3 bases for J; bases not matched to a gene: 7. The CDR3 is CASSPDSDRVYEQYF. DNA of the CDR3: TGTGCCAGCTCACCAGACTCCGACAGGGTCTACGAGCAGTACTTC.

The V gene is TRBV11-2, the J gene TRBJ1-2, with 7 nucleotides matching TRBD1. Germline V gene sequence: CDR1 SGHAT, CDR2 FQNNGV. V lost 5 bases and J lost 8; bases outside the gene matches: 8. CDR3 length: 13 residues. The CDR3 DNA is TGTGCCAGCAGCCCAGGGGGTTTGAGAGGCTACACCTTC. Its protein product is CASSPGGLRGYTF.

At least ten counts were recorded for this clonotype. The CDR3 sequence is CASSLSAGTTYEQYF. The CDR3 region has the DNA TGTGCCAGCAGCTTATCGGCAGGGACCACCTACGAGCAGTACTTC. The rearrangement joins TRBV7-2 to TRBJ2-7; the D call may be TRBD1 or TRBD2 (5 bases each). The V gene's germline CDR1 is SGHTA and CDR2 FQGNSA. The CDR3 extends over 15 amino acids. Trimming cost V 2 bases and J 2 bases, with 13 bases left between them. Full variable domain (rest looked up from reference TRBV7-2 and TRBJ2-7): GAGVSQSPSNKVTEKGKDVELRCDPISGHTALYWYRQSLGQGLEFLIYFQGNSAPDKSGLPSDRFSAERTGGSVSTLTIQRTQQEDSAVYLCASSLSAGTTYEQYFGPGTRLTVT.

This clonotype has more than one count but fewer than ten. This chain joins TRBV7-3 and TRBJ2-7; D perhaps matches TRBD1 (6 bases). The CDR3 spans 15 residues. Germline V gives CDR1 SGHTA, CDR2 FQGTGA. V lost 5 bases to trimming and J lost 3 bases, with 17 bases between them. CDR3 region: CASSALDSPVYEQYF. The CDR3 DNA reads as TGTGCCAGCAGCGCCTTGGACAGTCCTGTCTACGAGCAGTACTTC.

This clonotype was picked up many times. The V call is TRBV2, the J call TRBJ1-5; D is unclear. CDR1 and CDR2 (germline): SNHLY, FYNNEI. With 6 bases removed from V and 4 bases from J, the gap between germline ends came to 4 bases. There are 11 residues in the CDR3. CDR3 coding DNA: TGTGCCAGCAGCCTAAATCAGCCCCAGCATTTT. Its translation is CASSLNQPQHF.

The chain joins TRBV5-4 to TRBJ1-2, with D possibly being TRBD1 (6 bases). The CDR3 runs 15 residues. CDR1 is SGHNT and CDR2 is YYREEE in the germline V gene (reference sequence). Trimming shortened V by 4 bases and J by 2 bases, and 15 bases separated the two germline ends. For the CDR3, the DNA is TGTGCCAGCAGCAAAGCGGGGGCCGCGAACTATGGCTACACCTTC. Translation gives CASSKAGAANYGYTF.

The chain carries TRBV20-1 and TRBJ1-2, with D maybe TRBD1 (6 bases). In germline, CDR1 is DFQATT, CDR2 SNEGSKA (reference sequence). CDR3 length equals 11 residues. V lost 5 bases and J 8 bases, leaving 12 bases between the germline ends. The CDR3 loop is CSAQPGEGYTF. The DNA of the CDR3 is TGCAGTGCTCAGCCAGGGGAGGGCTACACCTTC.